The 25 T cell receptor beta chains listed next were all sequenced from one sample in a study of graft-versus-host responses after intestinal transplantation. These TCRs' antigens remain unknown. Clones were sequenced by immunoSEQ multiplex PCR, and TCRdb holds only the in-frame ones, with some missing. The repertoire has about 97,000 clones, 90% to 95% of them found once; the top ten carry roughly 0.17%. The source was unstimulated CD4+ T cells sorted from spleen or lymph node cells, collected before transplant. The source is a human donor who was the organ donor for an intestinal transplant.

This chain joins TRBV7-9 and TRBJ1-4; D possibly corresponds to TRBD1 (5 bases). The CDR3 length is 16 residues. The ends were cut back, 4 bases at V and 4 bases at J, with 16 bases in the middle. CDR1 is SEHNR, CDR2 FQNEAQ, per germline (reference sequence). DNA of the CDR3: TGTGCCAGCAGCTCCCCGGACACGGTCTATAATGAAAAACTGTTTTTT. Its protein product is CASSSPDTVYNEKLFF.

J is TRBJ2-7 and V is TRBV27; 13 nucleotides line up with TRBD2. Germline values: CDR1 MNHEY, CDR2 SMNVEV (reference sequence). The CDR3 contains 16 residues. V was clipped by 0 bases and J by 6 bases; unmatched bases: 5. CDR3 residues: CASSLSWTSGGFEQYF. CDR3 nucleotides: TGTGCCAGCAGTTTATCTTGGACTAGCGGGGGCTTCGAGCAGTACTTC.

The chain couples TRBV5-1 to TRBJ1-4; 8 nucleotides line up with TRBD1. Trimming cost V 2 bases and J 4 bases; bases outside gene matches: 7. The length of the CDR3 is 16 residues. Germline assignment: CDR1 SGHRS and CDR2 YFSETQ. DNA for the CDR3: TGCGCCAGCAGCTTTCGGCAGGGGGCCAGTAATGAAAAACTGTTTTTT. Translated, it gives CASSFRQGASNEKLFF.

The V call is TRBV27, the J call TRBJ2-2, with 8 bases aligning to TRBD1. The ends lost 5 bases at V and 5 bases at J; junction bases unmatched: 7. CDR1 and CDR2 (germline): MNHEY, SMNVEV (reference sequence). The CDR3 consists of 15 residues. The CDR3 region has the DNA TGTGCCAGCAGTCCGAGGACAGGGCGGACCGGGGAGCTGTTTTTT. It codes for CASSPRTGRTGELFF.

This clone has just a few counts. This chain uses TRBV4-1 with TRBJ1-4; D remains ambiguous. The CDR3 covers 15 residues. The V and J ends lost 0 bases and 8 bases respectively, with 13 bases between them. The germline gives CDR1 MGHRA, CDR2 YSYEKL. The CDR3 sequence is CASSQDPQAFEKLFF. The CDR3 bases are TGCGCCAGCAGCCAAGATCCCCAGGCCTTCGAAAAACTGTTTTTT.

This sequence joins TRBV4-2 and TRBJ1-1; D ambiguous. V lost 2 bases and J lost 0, with 22 bases in between. Germline CDR1 LGHNA, CDR2 YNFKEQ. There are 19 residues in the CDR3. As DNA, the CDR3 is TGTGCCAGCAGCCAAAGCGGACCGGCCAGCAACTTAATGAACACTGAAGCTTTCTTT. It encodes CASSQSGPASNLMNTEAFF.

The chain carries TRBV6-7 and TRBJ2-2, with TRBD1 as a possible D gene (5 bases). TRBV6-7 qualifies as an ORF whose function is uncertain. This CDR3 comprises 15 residues. The ends were cut back, 2 bases at V and 6 bases at J, with 13 bases in the middle. CDR3 in amino acids: CASSYTSQGPGELFF. The CDR3 DNA reads TGTGCCAGCAGTTACACGTCCCAGGGCCCCGGGGAGCTGTTTTTT.

The V gene is TRBV5-1, the J gene TRBJ2-3, with TRBD2 identical over 7 bases. Germline V gives CDR1 SGHRS, CDR2 YFSETQ. V lost 4 bases and J lost 5; bases outside the gene matches: 1. This CDR3 spans 12 amino acids. Here the CDR3 reads CASSPGGDTQYF. The CDR3 DNA sequence: TGCGCCAGCAGCCCGGGGGGAGATACGCAGTATTTT.

The chain employs TRBV5-5 and TRBJ1-1, with D possibly being TRBD1 (5 bases). The ends were cut back, 2 bases at V and 10 bases at J, with 24 bases in the middle. Per the germline V gene, CDR1 is SGHKS and CDR2 is YYEKEE (reference sequence). The CDR3 length is 16 residues. The DNA of the CDR3 is TGTGCCAGCAGCTTTAGTACCGCAGGGTCCCCGAGACTAGCTTTCTTT. It yields the protein CASSFSTAGSPRLAFF.

This rearrangement joins TRBV7-6 to TRBJ2-1, with 15 bases lining up with TRBD2. With V trimmed by 5 bases and J by 4 bases, 0 bases remained unmatched. The CDR3 sequence is 15 residues long. In germline, CDR1 is SGHVS, CDR2 FNYEAQ. CDR3 nucleotides: TGTGCCAGCAGCGGGACTAGCGGGGGGTACAATGAGCAGTTCTTC. Protein product: CASSGTSGGYNEQFF.

V is TRBV7-3 and J is TRBJ2-2; TRBD2 aligns across 11 bases. V was pared by 2 bases and J by 4 bases, with 0 bases of the junction left unmatched. Germline V lookup: CDR1 SGHTA, CDR2 FQGTGA. The CDR3 consists of 15 residues. The CDR3 DNA is TGTGCCAGCAGCTTACTAGCGGGGGGCACCGGGGAGCTGTTTTTT. It yields the protein CASSLLAGGTGELFF.

The table lists this clone with a few counts. The CDR3 nucleotides read TGTGCCAGCAGTTACTCAACAACAGGGGTAGGGAAACCCCTCCACTTT. It specifies CASSYSTTGVGKPLHF. This chain uses TRBV6-6 with TRBJ1-6, with 7 bases that match TRBD1. The CDR3 has 16 residues. The germline V gene has CDR1 MNHNY and CDR2 SVGAGI (reference sequence). The junction had 11 bases not matched to a gene; V was cut back by 0 bases and J by 12 bases.

The chain has TRBV5-6 and TRBJ1-6; maybe TRBD1 (6 bases). Trimming removed 4 bases at V and 18 bases at J, with 17 bases between. CDR1 SGHDT and CDR2 YYEEEE come from the germline V gene. This CDR3 has 12 amino acids. The CDR3, as DNA: TGTGCCAGCAGCGGGGGGGGCATGAGCCGCCACTTT. Translation: CASSGGGMSRHF. The whole variable domain, filled in from reference TRBV5-6 and TRBJ1-6, reads DAGVTQSPTHLIKTRGQQVTLRCSPKSGHDTVSWYQQALGQGPQFIFQYYEEEERQRGNFPDRFSGHQFPNYSSELNVNALLLGDSALYLCASSGGGMSRHFGNGTRLTVT.

The CDR3 DNA reads as TGTGCCACCAGCTGGGGACACAGGGGATATAGCAATCAGCCCCAGCATTTT. Protein product: CATSWGHRGYSNQPQHF. This rearrangement joins TRBV15 to TRBJ1-5; 7 bases align to TRBD1. V gave up 5 bases and J gave up 0 bases; unmatched junction bases: 10. The CDR3 contains 17 residues. The germline CDR1 and CDR2 sequences are LNHNV and YYDKDF (reference sequence).

CDR3 sequence: CASSPWRGGQTFNEQFF. The CDR3 bases are TGTGCCAGCTCACCCTGGCGGGGGGGACAGACTTTCAATGAGCAGTTCTTC. V and J are TRBV18 and TRBJ2-1; 9 bases are shared with TRBD2. CDR3 length: 17 amino acids. V was clipped by 3 bases and J by 6 bases; unmatched bases: 12. CDR1 is KGHSH, CDR2 LQKENI, per germline.

The CDR3: CASSPTSLKETQYF. DNA of the CDR3: TGTGCCAGCAGCCCGACTAGCTTAAAAGAGACCCAGTACTTC. The chain recombines TRBV2 with TRBJ2-5; 7 bases map to TRBD2. After removal of 6 bases from V and 3 bases from J, the junction contained 7 bases not matched to a gene. The germline V gene encodes CDR1 SNHLY and CDR2 FYNNEI. CDR3 length: 14 amino acids.

The rearrangement links TRBV28 to TRBJ2-3, with a tentative D call TRBD1 (5 bases). Trimming stripped 5 bases from V and 10 bases from J, with 13 bases between. This CDR3 is built from 12 residues. Per the germline V gene, CDR1 is MDHEN and CDR2 is SYDVKM. The CDR3 nucleotides read TGTGCCAGCAGTCAACCAGGGTATGCGCAGTATTTT. Protein sequence: CASSQPGYAQYF. The variable domain in full, completed from reference TRBV28 and TRBJ2-3, reads DVKVTQSSRYLVKRTGEKVFLECVQDMDHENMFWYRQDPGLGLRLIYFSYDVKMKEKGDIPEGYSVSREKKERFSLILESASTNQTSMYLCASSQPGYAQYFGPGTRLTVL.

The chain has TRBV19 and TRBJ1-6; D may be TRBD1 (5 bases). The V gene's germline CDR1 is LNHDA and CDR2 SQIVND (reference sequence). Trimming removed 3 bases from V and 9 bases from J, with 9 bases in between. The CDR3 contains 13 residues. CDR3 DNA sequence: TGTGCCAGTAGTATCCAGGGTAGTTCACCCCTCCACTTT. It translates to CASSIQGSSPLHF.

This clone was seen once. The rearrangement joins TRBV6-1 to TRBJ1-4; a possible D gene is TRBD1 (6 bases). This CDR3 contains 15 residues. From germline, CDR1 is MNHNS and CDR2 SASEGT. The ends were cut back, 8 bases at V and 4 bases at J, with 17 bases in the middle. The CDR3 nucleotides are TGTGCCAGCGGACAGCACGTAGAGTTTAATGAAAAACTGTTTTTT. This translates into CASGQHVEFNEKLFF.

The chain is built from TRBV29-1 and TRBJ1-4; perhaps TRBD1 as D (6 bases). V was trimmed by 4 bases and J by 2 bases, leaving 17 bases between them. The CDR3 is 16 residues long. Germline CDR1 is SQVTM and CDR2 is ANQGSEA. CDR3 DNA sequence: TGCAGCGTTGGAGGCAGGGGACGGGCGACTAATGAAAAACTGTTTTTT. Translation: CSVGGRGRATNEKLFF.

The chain has TRBV5-4 and TRBJ2-7, with 9 bases lining up with TRBD1. After removal of 4 bases from V and 4 bases from J, the junction contained 6 bases not matched to a gene. Germline assignment: CDR1 SGHNT and CDR2 YYREEE (reference sequence). This CDR3 has 14 residues. CDR3 residues: CASSLDRGSYEQYF. The CDR3 DNA reads as TGTGCCAGCAGCCTGGACAGGGGAAGTTACGAGCAGTACTTC.

This chain links TRBV11-2 with TRBJ1-6; TRBD1 agrees at 8 bases. Trimming took 6 bases from V and 4 from J; bases not matched to a gene: 8. Germline lookup yields CDR1 SGHAT and CDR2 FQNNGV. CDR3 length: 16 amino acids. The CDR3 protein is CASRETTGEYNSPLHF. CDR3 sequence (DNA): TGTGCCAGCAGGGAGACGACAGGGGAGTATAATTCACCCCTCCACTTT.

J is TRBJ1-5 and V is TRBV28; possibly TRBD1 for D (6 bases). This CDR3 contains 15 residues. Germline CDR1 is MDHEN and CDR2 is SYDVKM. V lost 10 bases and J lost 1, with 17 bases in between. The CDR3 nucleotides read TGTGCCACCCGAATAGGAACAGGGAGCAATCAGCCCCAGCATTTT. As protein: CATRIGTGSNQPQHF.

This clone was recorded only once. The rearrangement uses TRBV18 and TRBJ2-4; 7 nucleotides match TRBD1. CDR3 size: 16 residues. V dropped 5 bases and J dropped 0; count of bases not matched to a gene: 7. Germline V lookup: CDR1 KGHSH, CDR2 LQKENI. CDR3: CASSGDRLIAKNIQYF. The CDR3 region has the DNA TGTGCCAGCTCAGGGGACAGACTCATAGCCAAAAACATTCAGTACTTC.

The rearrangement links TRBV4-1 to TRBJ2-1; 9 bases match TRBD2. The germline V gene has CDR1 MGHRA and CDR2 YSYEKL. There are 15 residues in the CDR3. V shed 3 bases, J shed 4 bases, and the junction held 4 bases outside the gene matches. CDR3 sequence (DNA): TGCGCCAGCAGCCATAGCGGGGGCCTTTACAATGAGCAGTTCTTC. Encoded protein: CASSHSGGLYNEQFF.